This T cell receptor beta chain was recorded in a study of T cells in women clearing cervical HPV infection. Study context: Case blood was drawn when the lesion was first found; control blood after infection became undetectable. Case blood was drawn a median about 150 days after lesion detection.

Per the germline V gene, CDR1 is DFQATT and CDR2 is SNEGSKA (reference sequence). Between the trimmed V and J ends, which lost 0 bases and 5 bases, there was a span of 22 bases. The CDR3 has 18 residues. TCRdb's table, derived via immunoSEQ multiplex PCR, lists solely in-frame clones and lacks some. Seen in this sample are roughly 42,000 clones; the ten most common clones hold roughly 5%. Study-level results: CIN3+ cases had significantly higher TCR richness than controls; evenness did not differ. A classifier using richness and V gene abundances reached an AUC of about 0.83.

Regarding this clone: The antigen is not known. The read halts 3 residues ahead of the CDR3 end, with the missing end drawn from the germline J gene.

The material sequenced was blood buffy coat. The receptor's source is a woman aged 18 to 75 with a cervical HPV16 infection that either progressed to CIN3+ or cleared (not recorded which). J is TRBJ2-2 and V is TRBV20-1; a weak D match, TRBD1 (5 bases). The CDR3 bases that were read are TGCAGTGCTAGAGATACAGGCCGTCGGAGCAGCTTAACCGGGGAG. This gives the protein CSARDTGRRSSLTGE. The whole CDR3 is CSARDTGRRSSLTGELFF.